The table lists the clone carrying this T cell receptor (beta chain) with a count of one. Seattle patients were enrolled during active infection and followed longitudinally. Per the original data handling: The authors estimated nucleated cell counts from reference gene primer amplification. Assay used: immunoSEQ multiplex PCR; TCRdb lists only in-frame clones, some missing. The DNA gave D and trimming, while V, J and clone size come from that table. This table holds around 470,000 clones, approximately 89% found once. This entry is derived from a study of blood T cell repertoires in COVID-19. Study overall: T cells, B-cell-depleted T cells, or PBMCs supplied cDNA or gDNA.

CDR1 SGHRS and CDR2 YFSETQ come from the germline V gene. The CDR3 runs to 13 residues. V was clipped by 2 bases and J by 3 bases, with 8 bases between them. The chain joins TRBV5-1 to TRBJ1-2; no clear D gene. The specimen sequenced was peripheral blood. The clonotype originates from a man aged 18 to 30 with COVID-19, enrolled during active disease. The CDR3 region has the DNA TGCGCCAGCAGCTTTGAGGGCCACTATGGCTACACCTTC. Translated, it gives CASSFEGHYGYTF.